Reported below is one TCR beta chain. Authors' processing steps: The assay estimated nucleated cells by amplifying reference gene primers. Measured with immunoSEQ multiplex PCR; TCRdb has only the in-frame clones, and not every one. V, J and clone size are taken as reported in that table, and D and trimming were inferred from the DNA itself. The sample has some 220,000 clones, 80% to 90% seen once. The data originate from a study of blood T cell repertoires in COVID-19. The germline gives CDR1 SGHVS, CDR2 FNYEAQ. This CDR3 is 15 amino acids long. Trimming removed 4 bases from V and 2 bases from J; junction bases left unmatched: 7.

J is TRBJ2-7 and V is TRBV7-6; 8 nucleotides align to TRBD1. This clonotype was sampled from a woman older than 75 with active or convalescent COVID-19. Sequencing was done on a sample of peripheral blood. Here the CDR3 reads CASSSGQGRTYEQYF. The CDR3, as DNA: TGTGCCAGCAGCTCCGGACAGGGCAGAACCTACGAGCAGTACTTC.